The 20 T cell receptor beta chains below all came from one sample that was sequenced in a study of blood T cells in healthy people across ages. Primed by a sample-barcoded 5' primer and a J-beta primer mix, a second PCR proceeded for roughly 6 to 12 cycles. Each CDR3 protein gets one entry after TCRdb re-called the 5' RACE reads with MiXCR. Counted here are some 850,000 distinct CDR3 sequences, roughly 24% occurring once; the ten biggest clones make up around 3%. These data were likewise used in another study, on T cells of mothers and their children.

Material for sequencing was blood. These receptors were collected from a boy aged 5 to 17 in good health.

This clonotype showed up many times. This chain links TRBV28 with TRBJ2-7, with D hard to call. This CDR3 has 11 amino acids. Trimming stripped 2 bases from V and 6 bases from J, with 5 bases between. From germline, CDR1 is MDHEN and CDR2 SYDVKM. The DNA for the CDR3 is TGTGCCAGCAGTTTAGGTCGCGAGCAGTACTTC. It codes for CASSLGREQYF.

The chain uses TRBV3-1 and TRBJ2-5, with no clear D. The V end lost 6 bases, the J end lost 0 bases, and 11 bases lay between the germline ends. Per germline, CDR1 LGHDT and CDR2 YNNKEL (reference sequence). The CDR3 is 14 amino acids. This chain's CDR3 is CASSRPTDQETQYF. CDR3 DNA sequence: TGTGCCAGCAGTCGCCCGACGGACCAAGAGACCCAGTACTTC.

The chain has TRBV20-1 and TRBJ1-4; unclear D gene. The CDR3 is 13 amino acids. Trimming took 8 bases from V and 7 from J, leaving 17 bases between them. Germline V gene sequence: CDR1 DFQATT, CDR2 SNEGSKA (reference sequence). CDR3 nucleotide sequence: TGCAGTACGAGTCCGGCCCTTGGTGAAAAACTGTTTTTT. Translated: CSTSPALGEKLFF.

Notes on this clonotype: Relative to the germline gene, one junction end is altered; a read error may explain this. The J gene is TRBJ2-5, the V gene TRBV20-1, with D tentatively TRBD2 (5 bases). The tail of the sequence fits TRBJ2-1 better, so the J call may be wrong. Germline V lookup: CDR1 DFQATT, CDR2 SNEGSKA (reference sequence). The CDR3 runs 11 residues. For the CDR3, the DNA is TGCAGTACTAGAGGGCAGGTGGAGCAGTTCTTC. This translates into CSTRGQVEQFF.

The J gene is TRBJ1-5, the V gene TRBV12-3 or TRBV12-4, with unresolved D. V lost 6 bases, J lost 4 bases, and 10 bases lay in between. The CDR3 contains 13 residues. CDR3 residues: CASSRSMNQPQHF. The DNA for the CDR3 is TGTGCCAGCAGCCGTAGCATGAATCAGCCCCAGCATTTT.

This chain links TRBV11-2 with TRBJ1-2; 8 nucleotides agree with TRBD1. This CDR3 is 16 amino acids long. V shed 4 bases, J shed 1 base, and the junction held 8 bases outside the gene matches. Germline assignment: CDR1 SGHAT and CDR2 FQNNGV. The CDR3 is CASSSIGQGLNYGYTF. The CDR3, as DNA: TGTGCCAGCAGCTCGATCGGACAGGGCCTTAACTATGGCTACACCTTC.

The rearrangement uses TRBV7-6 and TRBJ2-7; unclear D gene. This CDR3 region has 11 residues. V was clipped by 4 bases and J by 7 bases, with 8 bases between them. Germline CDR1 and CDR2: SGHVS and FNYEAQ. CDR3 sequence (DNA): TGTGCCAGCAGCTACGGGTTTGAGCAGTACTTC. Translating gives CASSYGFEQYF.

The rearrangement joins TRBV5-1 to TRBJ2-7, with 7 positions matching TRBD1. Per the germline V gene, CDR1 is SGHRS and CDR2 is YFSETQ. This CDR3 has 14 residues. J gave up 2 bases and V 4 bases, and 6 bases lay outside the gene matches. The CDR3 sequence is CASSAGTATYEQYF. In DNA, the CDR3 is TGCGCCAGCAGCGCCGGGACAGCGACCTACGAGCAGTACTTC.

V gene TRBV4-2 combines with J gene TRBJ2-5; D is ambiguous. Germline V gene sequence: CDR1 LGHNA, CDR2 YNFKEQ. Trimming cost V 1 base and J 5 bases, with 11 bases left between them. The CDR3 sequence is 14 residues long. CDR3 protein: CASSQGTPGETQYF. In DNA, the CDR3 is TGTGCCAGCAGCCAAGGGACCCCCGGGGAGACCCAGTACTTC.

This clonotype was seen many times. V is TRBV4-1 and J is TRBJ2-7; possible D gene TRBD1, 6 bases. Germline V gives CDR1 MGHRA, CDR2 YSYEKL. V shed 6 bases and J shed 0 bases, with 9 bases lying between them. The CDR3 is made up of 13 amino acids. The CDR3 region has the DNA TGCGCCAGCAGGGCGACAGGCTCCTACGAGCAGTACTTC. This sequence encodes CASRATGSYEQYF.

The rearrangement uses TRBV7-9 and TRBJ1-4, with 9 bases lining up with TRBD1. Germline trimming cut 5 bases from V and 5 bases from J; bases unmatched to any gene: 9. The V gene's germline CDR1 is SEHNR and CDR2 FQNEAQ (reference sequence). CDR3 length equals 16 residues. In DNA form, the CDR3 reads TGTGCCAGCAGCCATCCAACCGGGACAGGGAATGAAAAACTGTTTTTT. It encodes CASSHPTGTGNEKLFF.

The J gene is TRBJ2-5, the V gene TRBV12-3 or TRBV12-4; the match to TRBD1 covers 9 bases. Trimming at V came to 6 bases and at J to 6 bases, leaving 17 bases not matched to a gene. The CDR3 runs to 17 residues. The CDR3 DNA reads TGTGCCAGCAGCCGCGAATTTGGACAGGGGAGATTAAAGACCCAGTACTTC. It yields the protein CASSREFGQGRLKTQYF.

The rearrangement joins TRBV29-1 to TRBJ2-3, with TRBD1 identical over 8 bases. Germline loops: CDR1 SQVTM, CDR2 ANQGSEA. The CDR3 covers 16 residues. J gave up 0 bases and V 3 bases, and 8 bases lay outside the gene matches. CDR3 nucleotide sequence: TGCAGCGTTGATTGGACAGGGTCCATGAGCACAGATACGCAGTATTTT. This codes for CSVDWTGSMSTDTQYF.

This clonotype was detected ten times or more. This rearrangement joins TRBV6-1 to TRBJ2-5; the match to TRBD2 covers 11 bases. The junction had 8 bases not matched to a gene; V was cut back by 3 bases and J by 5 bases. The CDR3 spans 16 residues. The germline gives CDR1 MNHNS, CDR2 SASEGT. The CDR3 DNA is TGTGCCAGCAGTGAGAGGGTAGCGGGGGGGATGGAGACCCAGTACTTC. This sequence encodes CASSERVAGGMETQYF.

This sequence joins TRBV5-1 and TRBJ2-7; D might be TRBD1 (6 bases). Trimming removed 0 bases from V and 2 bases from J, with 12 bases in between. The germline V gene has CDR1 SGHRS and CDR2 YFSETQ. This CDR3 is 15 amino acids long. The CDR3 DNA reads as TGCGCCAGCAGCTTGGCCCGGGACACAGCCTACGAGCAGTACTTC. This codes for CASSLARDTAYEQYF.

The chain recombines TRBV7-2 with TRBJ2-1, with 9 positions matching TRBD2. V was pared by 4 bases and J by 8 bases, with 3 bases of the junction left unmatched. Germline-derived CDR1 and CDR2 are SGHTA and FQGNSA. This CDR3 contains 13 residues. The CDR3 DNA is TGTGCCAGCAGCTCTGGACTAGCGTATGAGCAGTTCTTC. It translates to CASSSGLAYEQFF.

The chain uses TRBV11-2 and TRBJ1-4, with 7 bases identical to TRBD1. There are 13 residues in the CDR3. Per germline, CDR1 SGHAT and CDR2 FQNNGV. The ends lost 6 bases at V and 7 bases at J; junction bases unmatched: 5. In nucleotides, the CDR3 is TGTGCCAGCAGGCAGGGGGTATTTGAAAAACTGTTTTTT. Translated, it gives CASRQGVFEKLFF.

The CDR3 sequence is CASSLGGGPGETQYF. In DNA, the CDR3 is TGTGCCAGCAGCTTAGGCGGAGGCCCAGGCGAGACCCAGTACTTC. This chain uses TRBV11-2 with TRBJ2-5, with a weak D call TRBD2 (5 bases). Germline values: CDR1 SGHAT, CDR2 FQNNGV. Trimming shortened V by 1 base and J by 5 bases, and 14 bases separated the two germline ends. CDR3 length: 15 residues.

This clonotype has just a few counts. J is TRBJ1-6 and V is TRBV19; D uncertain. CDR3 size: 18 residues. Germline-derived CDR1 and CDR2 are LNHDA and SQIVND (reference sequence). The V and J ends lost 3 bases and 0 bases respectively, with 15 bases between them. Here the CDR3 reads CASSISSAKSSYNSPLHF. CDR3 DNA sequence: TGTGCCAGTAGTATCTCTTCAGCGAAGAGCTCCTATAATTCACCCCTCCACTTT.

The rearrangement uses TRBV6-1 and TRBJ1-1; 10 bases align to TRBD1. Germline CDR1 reads MNHNS; CDR2 reads SASEGT. CDR3 size: 15 residues. Trimming cost V 5 bases and J 6 bases; bases outside gene matches: 9. CDR3 sequence: CASSPLGQGRPEAFF. The CDR3 DNA follows: TGTGCCAGCAGTCCCCTGGGACAGGGGAGGCCTGAAGCTTTCTTT.